This TCR beta chain was recovered during a study of graft-versus-host responses after intestinal transplantation. Sequenced by immunoSEQ multiplex PCR; TCRdb stores in-frame clones only, minus some. The data show more than 95,000 clones, about 90% seen once. Findings of the study overall: Early post-transplant falls in HvG clones accompanied the peak levels of circulating GvH clones.

Points on this clone: Its antigen remains unknown.

Germline-derived CDR1 and CDR2 are MNHEY and SMNVEV (reference sequence). The CDR3 has 15 amino acids. Trimming left V 4 bases short and J 0 bases short, with 11 bases between. The source is a human donor who received an intestinal transplant. J is TRBJ2-3 and V is TRBV27; a possible D gene is TRBD2 (6 bases). Material: unstimulated CD4+ T cells sorted from spleen or lymph node cells, obtained before intestinal transplant. CDR3 bases: TGTGCCAGCAGTTCGAGCGGGCCTAGCACAGATACGCAGTATTTT. This encodes CASSSSGPSTDTQYF.